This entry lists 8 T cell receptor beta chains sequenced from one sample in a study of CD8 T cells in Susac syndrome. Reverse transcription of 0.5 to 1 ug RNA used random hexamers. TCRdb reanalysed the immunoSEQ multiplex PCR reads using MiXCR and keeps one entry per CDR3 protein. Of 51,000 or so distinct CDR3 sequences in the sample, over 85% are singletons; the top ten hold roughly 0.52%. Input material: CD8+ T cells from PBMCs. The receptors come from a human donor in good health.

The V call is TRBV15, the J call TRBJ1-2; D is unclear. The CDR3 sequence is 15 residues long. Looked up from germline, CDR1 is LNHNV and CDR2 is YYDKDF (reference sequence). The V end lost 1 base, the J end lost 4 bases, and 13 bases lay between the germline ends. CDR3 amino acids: CATSRVPRQAYGYTF. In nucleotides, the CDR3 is TGTGCCACCAGCAGAGTCCCCAGGCAGGCCTATGGCTACACCTTC.

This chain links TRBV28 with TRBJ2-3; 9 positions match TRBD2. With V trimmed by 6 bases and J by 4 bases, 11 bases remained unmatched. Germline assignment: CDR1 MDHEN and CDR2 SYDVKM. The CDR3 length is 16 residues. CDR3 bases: TGTGCCAGCAGCCCCTATAGCGGGAGAGGTGCAGATACGCAGTATTTT. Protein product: CASSPYSGRGADTQYF.

The chain's CDR3 is CASGGNPGNEQFF. DNA of the CDR3: TGTGCCAGCGGGGGCAACCCAGGGAATGAGCAGTTCTTC. This chain uses TRBV13 with TRBJ2-1; TRBD1 is a possible D gene (6 bases). CDR3 length equals 13 residues. The V gene lost 8 bases and the J gene lost 7 bases, with 15 bases spanning the gap. In germline, CDR1 is PRHDT, CDR2 FYEKMQ (reference sequence).

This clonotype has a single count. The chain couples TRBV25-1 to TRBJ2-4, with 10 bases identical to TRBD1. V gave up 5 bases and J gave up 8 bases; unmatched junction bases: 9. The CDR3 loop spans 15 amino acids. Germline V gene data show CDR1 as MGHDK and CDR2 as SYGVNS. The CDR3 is CASSPVGQGLDIQYF. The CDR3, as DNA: TGTGCCAGCAGTCCGGTGGGACAGGGGCTGGACATTCAGTACTTC.

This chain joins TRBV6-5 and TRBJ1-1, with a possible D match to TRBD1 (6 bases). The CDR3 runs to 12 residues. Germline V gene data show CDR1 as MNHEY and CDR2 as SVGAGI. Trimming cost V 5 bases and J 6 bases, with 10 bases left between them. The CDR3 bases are TGTGCCAGCAGTGCAGGGGTGTCTGAAGCTTTCTTT. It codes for CASSAGVSEAFF.

CDR3 region: CASSFRGNTEAFF. In nucleotides, the CDR3 is TGCGCCAGCAGCTTCCGGGGGAACACTGAAGCTTTCTTT. This chain links TRBV5-1 with TRBJ1-1; D gene ambiguous. This CDR3 spans 13 amino acids. Trimming removed 2 bases at V and 1 base at J, with 6 bases between. Germline lookup yields CDR1 SGHRS and CDR2 YFSETQ. Filled out from reference TRBV5-1 and TRBJ1-1, the complete variable domain reads KAGVTQTPRYLIKTRGQQVTLSCSPISGHRSVSWYQQTPGQGLQFLFEYFSETQRNKGNFPGRFSGRQFSNSRSEMNVSTLELGDSALYLCASSFRGNTEAFFGQGTRLTVV.

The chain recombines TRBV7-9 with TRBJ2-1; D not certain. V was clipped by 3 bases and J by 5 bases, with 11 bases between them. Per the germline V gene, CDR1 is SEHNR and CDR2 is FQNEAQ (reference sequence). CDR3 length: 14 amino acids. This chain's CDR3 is CASSLTDGNNEQFF. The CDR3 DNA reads TGTGCCAGCAGCTTGACGGACGGAAACAATGAGCAGTTCTTC.

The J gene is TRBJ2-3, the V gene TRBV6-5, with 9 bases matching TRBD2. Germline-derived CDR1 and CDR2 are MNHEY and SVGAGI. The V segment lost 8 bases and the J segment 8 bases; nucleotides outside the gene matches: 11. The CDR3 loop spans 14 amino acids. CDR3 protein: CASARREGVGTQYF. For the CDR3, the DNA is TGTGCCAGCGCTAGGCGGGAGGGAGTGGGTACGCAGTATTTT.